Shown below are 21 T cell receptor beta chains from a single sample sequenced in a study of cytomegalovirus exposure and HLA in healthy donors. Some clones are missing from TCRdb's copy, which holds only in-frame ones; the method was immunoSEQ multiplex PCR. The sample records 130,000 or so clones, 70% to 90% being singletons. Sequenced input: PBMCs. The receptor set was obtained from a woman aged 25-40 years in good health and CMV-seropositive.

The gene calls are TRBV19 and TRBJ2-1; tentative D call: TRBD1 (5 bases). V was pared by 1 base and J by 7 bases, with 14 bases between. CDR1 is LNHDA, CDR2 SQIVND, per germline (reference sequence). This CDR3 has 15 amino acids. CDR3: CASSIGETVRNEQFF. Written as DNA, the CDR3 is TGTGCCAGTAGTATAGGAGAGACAGTAAGGAATGAGCAGTTCTTC.

The chain joins TRBV2 to TRBJ2-1; 8 bases are a match to TRBD2. The CDR3 length is 18 residues. Trimming removed 3 bases from V and 1 base from J; junction bases left unmatched: 11. Germline lookup yields CDR1 SNHLY and CDR2 FYNNEI. CDR3 DNA sequence: TGTGCCAGCAGTGATGGGGGACTAGAGATAGGATCCTACAATGAGCAGTTCTTC. Its translation is CASSDGGLEIGSYNEQFF.

The DNA of the CDR3 is TGTGCCAGCAGTTACTCAGGGCTAGCGGGATCCATTGAGCAGTTCTTC. As protein: CASSYSGLAGSIEQFF. The chain combines TRBV6-5 with TRBJ2-1, with TRBD2 matching 9 bases. The CDR3 runs 16 residues. Germline V gene data show CDR1 as MNHEY and CDR2 as SVGAGI. V shed 0 bases, J shed 9 bases, and the junction held 9 bases outside the gene matches.

The chain couples TRBV18 to TRBJ2-5; possible D gene TRBD1, 5 bases. The germline V and J ends were trimmed by 3 bases and 4 bases, with 24 bases remaining between them. CDR1 and CDR2 (germline): KGHSH, LQKENI. The CDR3 has 18 amino acids. Here the CDR3 reads CASSPPKFPTQGGETQYF. DNA for the CDR3: TGTGCCAGCTCACCTCCTAAATTCCCGACGCAGGGTGGAGAGACCCAGTACTTC.

V and J are TRBV4-1 and TRBJ2-7; perhaps TRBD1 as D (5 bases). CDR3 size: 16 residues. The V end was cut by 2 bases, the J end by 2 bases, with 16 bases between. Germline V gene sequence: CDR1 MGHRA, CDR2 YSYEKL. The CDR3, as DNA: TGCGCCAGCAGCCAATACGCCCTTACAGGAACCTACGAGCAGTACTTC. Protein sequence: CASSQYALTGTYEQYF.

V and J are TRBV7-2 and TRBJ2-7; 9 bases agree with TRBD1. CDR3 length: 15 amino acids. V lost 0 bases to trimming and J lost 4 bases; unmatched junction nucleotides: 4. Germline CDR1 reads SGHTA; CDR2 reads FQGNSA. The DNA of the CDR3 is TGTGCCAGCAGCTTAGCCGGACAGGGGATTTACGAGCAGTACTTC. Translation gives CASSLAGQGIYEQYF. The full variable domain, with the rest looked up from reference TRBV7-2 and TRBJ2-7, is GAGVSQSPSNKVTEKGKDVELRCDPISGHTALYWYRQSLGQGLEFLIYFQGNSAPDKSGLPSDRFSAERTGGSVSTLTIQRTQQEDSAVYLCASSLAGQGIYEQYFGPGTRLTVT.

The chain joins TRBV19 to TRBJ1-1; D not resolved. V dropped 2 bases and J dropped 8 bases, with 15 bases sitting between them. The CDR3 extends over 14 amino acids. Germline assignment: CDR1 LNHDA and CDR2 SQIVND (reference sequence). The CDR3 here is CASSITGRNGEAFF. For the CDR3, the DNA is TGTGCCAGTAGTATAACGGGTCGAAATGGAGAAGCTTTCTTT.

This rearrangement joins TRBV21-1 to TRBJ2-2; the DNA was not used to check the table's D call, TRBD2. TRBV21-1 is assigned pseudogene status. The CDR3 consists of 15 residues. Here the CDR3 reads CASSNGGAPTGELFF. The CDR3 nucleotides are TGTGCCAGCAGCAATGGCGGGGCCCCGACCGGGGAGCTGTTTTTT.

A remark on this clone: The same CDR3 also results from other DNA sequences found in this sample. J is TRBJ1-1 and V is TRBV28; TRBD1 might be the D (6 bases). The CDR3 runs 12 residues. V lost 6 bases and J 6 bases, leaving 11 bases between the germline ends. Germline lookup yields CDR1 MDHEN and CDR2 SYDVKM. In DNA, the CDR3 is TGTGCCAGCAGCACAGGGTCAGCTGAAGCTTTCTTT. Translating it yields CASSTGSAEAFF.

Only one count was recorded for this clone. This chain links TRBV23-1 with TRBJ2-7; D call uncertain. TRBV23-1 is marked as an open reading frame, function uncertain. This CDR3 comprises 10 residues. Trimming stripped 3 bases from V and 7 bases from J, with 4 bases between. The CDR3 bases are TGCGCCAGCAGTCATAAAGAGCAGTACTTC. Translating gives CASSHKEQYF.

Regarding this clone: Different DNA sequences within this sample yield the same CDR3. This chain uses TRBV28 with TRBJ1-2; the D gene is possibly TRBD1 (5 bases). V dropped 2 bases and J dropped 4 bases, with 8 bases sitting between them. CDR1 MDHEN and CDR2 SYDVKM come from the germline V gene. CDR3 size: 13 residues. This CDR3 is CASSLGTGYGYTF. The DNA for the CDR3 is TGTGCCAGCAGTTTAGGAACAGGCTATGGCTACACCTTC.

The V gene is TRBV11-2, the J gene TRBJ2-7; maybe TRBD2 (6 bases). CDR3 length: 17 amino acids. Germline CDR1 is SGHAT and CDR2 is FQNNGV. The ends were cut back, 5 bases at V and 2 bases at J, with 22 bases in the middle. In DNA, the CDR3 is TGTGCCAGCAGCCTAAGACCCCCGGGGGTAGCAGCCTACGAGCAGTACTTC. Residues: CASSLRPPGVAAYEQYF.

The chain employs TRBV15 and TRBJ2-5; 8 bases map to TRBD2. V was clipped by 5 bases and J by 1 base; unmatched bases: 6. CDR1 is LNHNV, CDR2 YYDKDF, per germline (reference sequence). This CDR3 has 15 residues. The CDR3 region is CATSAGGDLQETQYF. CDR3 DNA sequence: TGTGCCACCAGCGCCGGGGGGGACCTCCAAGAGACCCAGTACTTC.

This clone showed up just once. J is TRBJ2-4 and V is TRBV2; TRBD1 might be the D (7 bases). The CDR3 is 14 residues long. The V gene lost 8 bases and the J gene lost 8 bases, with 19 bases spanning the gap. From germline, CDR1 is SNHLY and CDR2 FYNNEI. This chain's CDR3 is CASLPGGNSDIQYF. CDR3 coding DNA: TGTGCCAGCCTCCCAGGGGGGAATTCCGACATTCAGTACTTC.

The CDR3 nucleotides are TGTGCCAGTCAGGGGGCCGGCGGCTACACCTTC. This sequence encodes CASQGAGGYTF. The chain is built from TRBV5-4 and TRBJ1-2, with 8 bases that match TRBD1. From germline, CDR1 is SGHNT and CDR2 YYREEE (reference sequence). V dropped 8 bases and J dropped 8; count of bases not matched to a gene: 5. The CDR3 spans 11 residues. The full variable domain, its missing parts supplied by reference TRBV5-4 and TRBJ1-2, is ETGVTQSPTHLIKTRGQQVTLRCSSQSGHNTVSWYQQALGQGPQFIFQYYREEENGRGNFPPRFSGLQFPNYSSELNVNALELDDSALYLCASQGAGGYTFGSGTRLTVV.

Only one count was recorded for this clone. The chain joins TRBV7-9 to TRBJ1-4; tentative D call: TRBD1 (5 bases). There are 16 residues in the CDR3. The germline V gene has CDR1 SEHNR and CDR2 FQNEAQ (reference sequence). With 5 bases removed from V and 1 base from J, the gap between germline ends came to 14 bases. For the CDR3, the DNA is TGTGCCAGCAGCCCCGTGGGGGGACTAACTAATGAAAAACTGTTTTTT. This sequence encodes CASSPVGGLTNEKLFF.

CDR3 bases: TGCGCCAGCAGCTTGGGGACAGGGGGCCCTCAGCCCCAGCATTTT. Translating it yields CASSLGTGGPQPQHF. The genes are TRBV5-1 and TRBJ1-5, with 11 nucleotides matching TRBD1. CDR3 size: 15 residues. With 0 bases clipped from V and 6 bases from J, the junction kept 2 bases outside the gene matches. CDR1 and CDR2 (germline): SGHRS, YFSETQ.

The chain links TRBV6-5 to TRBJ2-3, with 7 nucleotides matching TRBD1. The CDR3 loop spans 16 amino acids. Germline assignment: CDR1 MNHEY and CDR2 SVGAGI. Germline trimming cut 4 bases from V and 2 bases from J; bases unmatched to any gene: 9. The CDR3 region is CASSSIQGISTDTQYF. CDR3 bases: TGTGCCAGCAGTTCAATACAGGGGATTTCCACAGATACGCAGTATTTT.

The chain carries TRBV7-9 and TRBJ2-3; possibly TRBD2 for D (5 bases). This CDR3 contains 13 residues. The germline gives CDR1 SEHNR, CDR2 FQNEAQ (reference sequence). V lost 5 bases to trimming and J lost 3 bases, with 9 bases between them. The CDR3 sequence: CASSHGLTDTQYF. The DNA of the CDR3 is TGTGCCAGCAGCCATGGACTTACAGATACGCAGTATTTT.

The chain has TRBV2 and TRBJ2-1, with a weak D call TRBD1 (6 bases). The length of the CDR3 is 15 residues. V gave up 6 bases and J gave up 6 bases, with 18 bases separating them. CDR1 SNHLY and CDR2 FYNNEI come from the germline V gene. The DNA of the CDR3 is TGTGCCAGCAGCCCTTTTGTGGGGGCAGCCAATGAGCAGTTCTTC. It yields the protein CASSPFVGAANEQFF.

The V call is TRBV11-3, the J call TRBJ2-4, with D tentatively TRBD1 (5 bases). Germline values: CDR1 SGHNT, CDR2 YENEEA. The CDR3 has 13 residues. Trimming removed 1 base from V and 8 bases from J, with 9 bases in between. CDR3 sequence: CASSLGRADIQYF. The CDR3 nucleotides read TGTGCCAGCAGCTTAGGCAGGGCGGACATTCAGTACTTC.